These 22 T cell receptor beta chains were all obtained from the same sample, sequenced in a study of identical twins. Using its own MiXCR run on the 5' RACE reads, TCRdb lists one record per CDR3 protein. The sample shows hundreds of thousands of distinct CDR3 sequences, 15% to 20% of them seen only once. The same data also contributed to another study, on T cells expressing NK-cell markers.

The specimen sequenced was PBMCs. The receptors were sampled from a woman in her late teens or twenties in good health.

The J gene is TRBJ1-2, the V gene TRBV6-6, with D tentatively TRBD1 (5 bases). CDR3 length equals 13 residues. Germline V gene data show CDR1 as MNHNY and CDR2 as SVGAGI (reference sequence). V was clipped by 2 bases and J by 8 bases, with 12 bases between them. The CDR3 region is CASSYEQVRGYTF. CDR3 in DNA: TGTGCCAGCAGTTACGAACAGGTCCGCGGCTACACCTTC.

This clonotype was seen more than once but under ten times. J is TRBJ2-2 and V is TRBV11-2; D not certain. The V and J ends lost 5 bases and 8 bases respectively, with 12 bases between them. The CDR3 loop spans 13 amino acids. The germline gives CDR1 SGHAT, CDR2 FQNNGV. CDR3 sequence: CASSPGPAGELFF. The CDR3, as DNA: TGTGCCAGCAGCCCTGGGCCGGCGGGGGAGCTGTTTTTT. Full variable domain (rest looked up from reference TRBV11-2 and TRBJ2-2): EAGVAQSPRYKIIEKRQSVAFWCNPISGHATLYWYQQILGQGPKLLIQFQNNGVVDDSQLPKDRFSAERLKGVDSTLKIQPAKLEDSAVYLCASSPGPAGELFFGEGSRLTVL.

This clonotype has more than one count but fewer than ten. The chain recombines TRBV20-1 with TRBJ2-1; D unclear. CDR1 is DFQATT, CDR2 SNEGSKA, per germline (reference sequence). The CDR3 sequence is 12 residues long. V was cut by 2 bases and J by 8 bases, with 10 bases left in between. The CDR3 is CSARPQRDEQFF. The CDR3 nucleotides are TGCAGTGCTAGACCCCAAAGGGATGAGCAGTTCTTC.

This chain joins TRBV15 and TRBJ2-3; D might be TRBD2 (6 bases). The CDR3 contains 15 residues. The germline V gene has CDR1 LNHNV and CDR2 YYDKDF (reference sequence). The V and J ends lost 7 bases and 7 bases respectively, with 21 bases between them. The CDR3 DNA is TGTGCCACCACCCCTGGGGACGGAGGGCCTTATACGCAGTATTTT. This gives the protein CATTPGDGGPYTQYF.

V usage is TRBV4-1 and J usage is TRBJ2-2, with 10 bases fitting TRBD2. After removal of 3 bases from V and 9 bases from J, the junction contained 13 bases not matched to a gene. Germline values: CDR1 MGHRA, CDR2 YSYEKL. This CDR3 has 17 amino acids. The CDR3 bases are TGCGCCAGCAGCCATTACAACATTAGCGGGAGGATTCGGGAGCTGTTTTTT. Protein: CASSHYNISGRIRELFF.

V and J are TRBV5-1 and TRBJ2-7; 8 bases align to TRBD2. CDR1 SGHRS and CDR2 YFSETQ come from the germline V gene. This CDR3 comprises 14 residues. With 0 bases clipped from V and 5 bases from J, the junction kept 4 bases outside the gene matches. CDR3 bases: TGCGCCAGCAGCTTGGAAGCGGGGGCCCACGAGCAGTACTTC. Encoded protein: CASSLEAGAHEQYF.

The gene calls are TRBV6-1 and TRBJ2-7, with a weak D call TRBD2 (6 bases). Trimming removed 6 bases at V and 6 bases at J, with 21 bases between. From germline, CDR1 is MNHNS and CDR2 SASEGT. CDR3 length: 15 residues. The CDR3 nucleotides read TGTGCCAGCAGCCCAGGGTTCGGCGGGGTGGCCGAGCAGTACTTC. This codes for CASSPGFGGVAEQYF.

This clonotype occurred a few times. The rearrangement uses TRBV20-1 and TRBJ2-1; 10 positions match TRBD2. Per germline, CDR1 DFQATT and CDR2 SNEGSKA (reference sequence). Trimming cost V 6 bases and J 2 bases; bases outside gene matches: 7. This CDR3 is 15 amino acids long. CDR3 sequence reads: CSAEALAGAYNEQFF. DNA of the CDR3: TGCAGTGCCGAGGCCCTAGCGGGAGCCTACAATGAGCAGTTCTTC.

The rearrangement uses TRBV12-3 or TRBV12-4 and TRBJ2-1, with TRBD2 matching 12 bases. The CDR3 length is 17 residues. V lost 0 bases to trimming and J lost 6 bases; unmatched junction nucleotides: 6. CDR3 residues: CASSLARLAGGLNEQFF. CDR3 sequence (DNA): TGTGCCAGCAGTTTAGCGCGGCTAGCGGGGGGGCTCAATGAGCAGTTCTTC.

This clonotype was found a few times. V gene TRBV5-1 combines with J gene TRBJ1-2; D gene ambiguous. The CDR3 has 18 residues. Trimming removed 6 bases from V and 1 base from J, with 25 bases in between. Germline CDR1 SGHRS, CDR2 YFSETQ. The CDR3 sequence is CASNPGDSKAFHNYGYTF. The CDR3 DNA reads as TGCGCCAGCAACCCTGGAGATAGCAAGGCCTTTCATAACTATGGCTACACCTTC.

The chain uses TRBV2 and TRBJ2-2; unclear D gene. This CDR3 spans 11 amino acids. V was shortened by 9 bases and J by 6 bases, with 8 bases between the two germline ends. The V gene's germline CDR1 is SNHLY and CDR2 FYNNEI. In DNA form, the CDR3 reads TGTGCCAGTTCCGAGGCCGGGGAGCTGTTTTTT. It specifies CASSEAGELFF.

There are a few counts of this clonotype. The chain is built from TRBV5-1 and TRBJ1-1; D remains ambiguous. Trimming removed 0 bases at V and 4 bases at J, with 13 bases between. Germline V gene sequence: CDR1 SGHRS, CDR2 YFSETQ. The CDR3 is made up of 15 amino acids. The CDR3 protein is CASSLDRPLGTEAFF. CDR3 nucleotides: TGCGCCAGCAGCTTGGATCGCCCATTGGGCACTGAAGCTTTCTTT.

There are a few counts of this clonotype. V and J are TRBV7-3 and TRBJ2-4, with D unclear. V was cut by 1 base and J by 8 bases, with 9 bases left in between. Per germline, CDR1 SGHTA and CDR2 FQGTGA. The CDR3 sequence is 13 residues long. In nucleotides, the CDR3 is TGTGCCAGCAGCTTAATCATCGGAGACATTCAGTACTTC. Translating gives CASSLIIGDIQYF.

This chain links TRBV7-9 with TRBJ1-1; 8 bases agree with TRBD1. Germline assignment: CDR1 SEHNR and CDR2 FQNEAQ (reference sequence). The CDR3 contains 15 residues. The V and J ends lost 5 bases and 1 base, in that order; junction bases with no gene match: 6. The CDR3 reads CASSHAGGPNTEAFF. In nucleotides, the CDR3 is TGTGCCAGCAGCCACGCAGGGGGCCCGAACACTGAAGCTTTCTTT.

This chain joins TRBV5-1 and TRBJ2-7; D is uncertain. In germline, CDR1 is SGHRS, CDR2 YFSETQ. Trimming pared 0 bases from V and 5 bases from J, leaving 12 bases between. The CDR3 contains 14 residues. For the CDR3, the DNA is TGCGCCAGCAGCTTGGAAGGGTTGGTCAACGAGCAGTACTTC. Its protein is CASSLEGLVNEQYF.

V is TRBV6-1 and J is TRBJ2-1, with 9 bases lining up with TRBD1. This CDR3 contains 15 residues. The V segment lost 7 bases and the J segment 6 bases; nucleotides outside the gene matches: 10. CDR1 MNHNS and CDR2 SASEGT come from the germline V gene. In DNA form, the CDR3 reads TGTGCCAGCAACCTCCGGGACAGGGCCCTCAATGAGCAGTTCTTC. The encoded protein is CASNLRDRALNEQFF.

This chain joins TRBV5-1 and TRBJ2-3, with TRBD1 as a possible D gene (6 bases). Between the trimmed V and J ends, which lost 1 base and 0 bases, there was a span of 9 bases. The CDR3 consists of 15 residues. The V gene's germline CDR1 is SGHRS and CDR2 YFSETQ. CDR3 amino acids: CASSLPTGSTDTQYF. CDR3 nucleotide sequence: TGCGCCAGCAGCTTGCCGACAGGTAGCACAGATACGCAGTATTTT.

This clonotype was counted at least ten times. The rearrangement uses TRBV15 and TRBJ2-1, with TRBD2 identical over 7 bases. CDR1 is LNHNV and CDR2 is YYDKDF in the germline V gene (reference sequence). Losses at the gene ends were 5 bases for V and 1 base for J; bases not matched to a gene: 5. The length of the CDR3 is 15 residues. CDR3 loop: CATSGGSPSYNEQFF. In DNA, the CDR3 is TGTGCCACCAGCGGCGGGAGTCCTTCCTACAATGAGCAGTTCTTC.

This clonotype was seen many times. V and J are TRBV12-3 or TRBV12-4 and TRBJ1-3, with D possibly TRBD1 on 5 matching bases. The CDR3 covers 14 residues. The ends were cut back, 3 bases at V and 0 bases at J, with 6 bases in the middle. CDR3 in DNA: TGTGCCAGCAGTTTTGGGGGCTCTGGAAACACCATATATTTT. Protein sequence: CASSFGGSGNTIYF.

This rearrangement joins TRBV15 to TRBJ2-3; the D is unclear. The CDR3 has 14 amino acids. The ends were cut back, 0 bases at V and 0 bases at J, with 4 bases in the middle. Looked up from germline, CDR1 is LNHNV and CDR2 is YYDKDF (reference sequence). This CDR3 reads CATSRELSTDTQYF. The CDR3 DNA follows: TGTGCCACCAGCAGAGAGTTGAGCACAGATACGCAGTATTTT.

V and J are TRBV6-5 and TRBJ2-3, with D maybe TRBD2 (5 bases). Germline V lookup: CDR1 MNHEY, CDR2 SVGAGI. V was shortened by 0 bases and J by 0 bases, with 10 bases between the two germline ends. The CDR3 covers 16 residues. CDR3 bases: TGTGCCAGCAGTTACTCCAGCGGTGCTAGCACAGATACGCAGTATTTT. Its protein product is CASSYSSGASTDTQYF.

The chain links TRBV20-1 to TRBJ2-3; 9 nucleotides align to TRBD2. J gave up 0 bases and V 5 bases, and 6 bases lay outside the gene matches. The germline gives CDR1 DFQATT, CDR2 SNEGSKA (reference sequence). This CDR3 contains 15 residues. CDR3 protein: CSAPLSGRSTDTQYF. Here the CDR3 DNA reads TGCAGTGCTCCCCTCAGCGGGAGGAGCACAGATACGCAGTATTTT.